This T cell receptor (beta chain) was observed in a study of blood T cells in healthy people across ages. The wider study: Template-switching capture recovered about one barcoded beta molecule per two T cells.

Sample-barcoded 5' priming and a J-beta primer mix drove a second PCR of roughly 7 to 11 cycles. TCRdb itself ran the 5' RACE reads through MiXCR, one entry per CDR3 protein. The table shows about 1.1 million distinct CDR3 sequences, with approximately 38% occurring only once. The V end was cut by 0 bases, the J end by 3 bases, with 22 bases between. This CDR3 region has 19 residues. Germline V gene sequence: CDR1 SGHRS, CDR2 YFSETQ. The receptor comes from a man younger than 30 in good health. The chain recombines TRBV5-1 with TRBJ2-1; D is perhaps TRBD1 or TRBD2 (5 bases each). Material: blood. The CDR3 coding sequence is TGCGCCAGCAGCTTGGATGGCCTACCGGGGCCATTGAACTACAATGAGCAGTTCTTC. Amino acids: CASSLDGLPGPLNYNEQFF.